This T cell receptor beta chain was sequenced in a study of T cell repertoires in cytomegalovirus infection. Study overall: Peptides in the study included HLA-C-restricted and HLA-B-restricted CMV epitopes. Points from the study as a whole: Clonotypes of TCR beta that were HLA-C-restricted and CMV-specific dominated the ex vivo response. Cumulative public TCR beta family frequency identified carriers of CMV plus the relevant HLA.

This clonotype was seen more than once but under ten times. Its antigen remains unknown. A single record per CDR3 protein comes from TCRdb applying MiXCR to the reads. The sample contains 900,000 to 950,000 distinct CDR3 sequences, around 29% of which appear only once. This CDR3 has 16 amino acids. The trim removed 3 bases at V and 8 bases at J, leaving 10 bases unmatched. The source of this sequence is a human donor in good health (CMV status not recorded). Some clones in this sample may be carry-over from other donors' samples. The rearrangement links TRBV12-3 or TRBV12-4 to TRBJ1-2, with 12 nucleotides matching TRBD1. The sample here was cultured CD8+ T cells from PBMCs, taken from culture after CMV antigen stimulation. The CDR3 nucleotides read TGTGCCAGCAGTTTCATAACAGGGACAGGGGGCCAAGGCTACACCTTC. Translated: CASSFITGTGGQGYTF.